A selection of T cell receptor beta chains follows, all from one sample in a study of beta chain features in type 1 diabetes. Method: immunoSEQ multiplex PCR; TCRdb's copy keeps in-frame clones and lacks some. This table holds approximately 330,000 clones, 9.5% to 11% found once. Material for sequencing was naive CD4+ T cells from blood. Receptor source: a woman between 25 and 40 years old in good health. Both conserved end residues are part of each CDR3. The D gene is left open where the match is weak. Not all rows give a size; the values are once, few, many and, for expanded clones, a class.

D gene	J gene	V gene	clone size	CDR3 protein	CDR3 DNA
.	TRBJ2-1	TRBV19	few	CASSIDRSPYNEQFF	TGTGCCAGTAGTATCGACAGGTCCCCCTACAATGAGCAGTTCTTC
.	TRBJ1-1	TRBV7-3	.	CASSSGVNTEAFF	TGTGCCAGCAGCTCAGGGGTGAACACTGAAGCTTTCTTT
TRBD2	TRBJ2-3	TRBV10-3	few	CAISESGLAGVTDTQYF	TGTGCCATCAGTGAGTCTGGGCTAGCGGGAGTGACAGATACGCAGTATTTT
.	TRBJ2-5	TRBV7-6	.	CASSLGDSVGPQYF	TGTGCCAGCAGCTTAGGGGATTCTGTGGGGCCCCAGTACTTC
TRBD2	TRBJ2-7	TRBV5-1	.	CASSLGLAPTYEQYF	TGCGCCAGCAGCTTGGGACTAGCGCCTACCTACGAGCAGTACTTC
.	TRBJ1-1	TRBV6-5	few	CASSSYKNTEAFF	TGTGCCAGCAGTTCATACAAGAACACTGAAGCTTTCTTT
TRBD2	TRBJ2-1	TRBV7-6	.	CASSLSRTSGRANNEQFF	TGTGCCAGCAGCTTGTCCAGGACTAGCGGGAGGGCTAACAATGAGCAGTTCTTC
TRBD2	TRBJ2-1	TRBV7-3	.	CASSSTSGRYNEQFF	TGTGCCAGCAGCTCAACTAGCGGGAGATACAATGAGCAGTTCTTC
TRBD1	TRBJ2-5	TRBV5-1	.	CASSLGQGLGQETQYF	TGCGCCAGCAGCTTAGGACAGGGTTTAGGGCAAGAGACCCAGTACTTC
TRBD2	TRBJ2-3	TRBV2	.	CASQTSRASGSRTDTQYF	TGTGCCAGCCAGACGTCACGGGCTAGCGGGAGTAGGACAGATACGCAGTATTTT
TRBD2	TRBJ2-7	TRBV7-2	.	CASSLAGGSTYEQYF	TGTGCCAGCAGCTTAGCAGGCGGGAGTACGTACGAGCAGTACTTC
TRBD1	TRBJ2-2	TRBV29-1	few	CSAQGQGKIDTGELFF	TGCAGCGCTCAAGGACAGGGGAAGATTGACACCGGGGAGCTGTTTTTT
.	TRBJ1-1	TRBV9	few	CASSASYRDTEAFF	TGTGCCAGCAGCGCTTCATACAGGGACACTGAAGCTTTCTTT
TRBD2	TRBJ2-2	TRBV7-2	few	CASSFLLAGVNTGELFF	TGTGCCAGCAGCTTCCTACTAGCGGGAGTCAACACCGGGGAGCTGTTTTTT
TRBD1	TRBJ2-5	TRBV30	few	CAWSADRGRSETQYF	TGTGCCTGGAGTGCGGACAGGGGGCGCTCGGAGACCCAGTACTTC
TRBD1	TRBJ1-1	TRBV29-1	.	CSVRTGGYTEAFF	TGCAGCGTCCGGACAGGGGGCTACACTGAAGCTTTCTTT
TRBD1	TRBJ1-1	TRBV27	few	CASSTTGTGGLAAEAFF	TGTGCCAGCAGCACAACCGGGACAGGGGGCCTGGCGGCTGAAGCTTTCTTT
.	TRBJ2-4	TRBV4-1	few	CASSQGVARSGLAKNIQYF	TGCGCCAGCAGCCAAGGGGTAGCCAGGAGCGGCTTGGCCAAAAACATTCAGTACTTC
.	TRBJ2-1	TRBV7-2	.	CASSSPGHRKEQFF	TGTGCCAGCAGCTCACCGGGACACCGCAAGGAGCAGTTCTTC
.	TRBJ1-3	TRBV30	few	CAWTLSGSSGNTIYF	TGTGCCTGGACTCTCTCGGGGAGCTCTGGAAACACCATATATTTT
.	TRBJ2-1	TRBV28	.	CASTQGGSPQSVEQFF	TGTGCCAGCACTCAGGGGGGAAGCCCTCAATCGGTTGAGCAGTTCTTC
TRBD1	TRBJ2-7	TRBV6-1	.	CASSAGQGLTYEQYF	TGTGCCAGCAGTGCAGGACAGGGGCTGACCTACGAGCAGTACTTC
TRBD2	TRBJ2-7	TRBV4-2	.	CASSQELAGGTYEQYF	TGTGCCAGCAGCCAAGAGTTGGCGGGAGGAACCTACGAGCAGTACTTC
TRBD1	TRBJ2-6	TRBV5-8	few	CASRRMGQGAAGANVLTF	TGTGCCAGCAGACGAATGGGACAGGGGGCAGCTGGGGCCAACGTCCTGACTTTC
TRBD1	TRBJ2-1	TRBV7-9	.	CASSQPGTGANEQFF	TGTGCCAGCAGCCAACCCGGGACAGGGGCAAATGAGCAGTTCTTC
TRBD1	TRBJ2-7	TRBV7-9	.	CASSPGTVHEQYF	TGTGCCAGCAGCCCGGGGACAGTTCACGAGCAGTACTTC
.	TRBJ1-1	TRBV18	few	CASSPLAGTNTEAFF	TGTGCCAGCTCACCATTAGCAGGGACAAACACTGAAGCTTTCTTT
.	TRBJ1-5	TRBV7-2	.	CASSLRDNGNQPQHF	TGTGCCAGCAGCTTACGGGACAATGGGAATCAGCCCCAGCATTTT
.	TRBJ2-2	TRBV13	.	CASSLAPGQRTGELFF	TGTGCCAGCAGCTTAGCCCCAGGGCAGAGGACCGGGGAGCTGTTTTTT
TRBD2	TRBJ2-5	TRBV5-1	few	CASSLGWSSGSQETQYF	TGCGCCAGCAGCTTGGGTTGGTCTAGCGGGAGCCAAGAGACCCAGTACTTC
.	TRBJ2-1	TRBV5-1	few	CASRHTGKYNEQFF	TGCGCCAGCAGGCATACGGGGAAGTACAATGAGCAGTTCTTC
.	TRBJ2-6	TRBV5-1	.	CASSLVQGSGANVLTF	TGCGCCAGCAGCTTGGTGCAGGGGTCCGGGGCCAACGTCCTGACTTTC
TRBD2	TRBJ2-2	TRBV2	few	CASRTEGGTTTGELFF	TGTGCCAGCAGGACCGAAGGAGGGACTACAACCGGGGAGCTGTTTTTT
TRBD1	TRBJ1-3	TRBV9	few	CASSARDSSGNTIYF	TGTGCCAGCAGCGCGAGGGACAGCTCTGGAAACACCATATATTTT
.	TRBJ2-5	TRBV29-1	few	CSVGGLEETQYF	TGCAGCGTTGGAGGACTTGAAGAGACCCAGTACTTC
TRBD2	TRBJ2-2	TRBV18	few	CASSPLWTSGNTGELFF	TGTGCCAGCTCACCACTATGGACTAGCGGTAACACCGGGGAGCTGTTTTTT
.	TRBJ2-1	TRBV19	.	CASSIQGYKQFF	TGTGCCAGTAGTATTCAGGGCTATAAGCAGTTCTTC
.	TRBJ2-5	TRBV7-7	.	CASSLNSDQETQYF	TGTGCTAGCAGCCTGAATAGCGATCAAGAGACCCAGTACTTC
TRBD1	TRBJ2-7	TRBV18	few	CASSSGQGEVNEQYF	TGTGCCAGCTCAAGCGGACAGGGGGAAGTTAACGAGCAGTACTTC
TRBD1	TRBJ2-1	TRBV29-1	.	CSATDRDFYNEQFF	TGCAGCGCGACGGACAGGGACTTCTACAATGAGCAGTTCTTC
TRBD2	TRBJ2-5	TRBV7-3	.	CASSSSGLEETQYF	TGTGCCAGCAGCTCCTCGGGACTAGAAGAGACCCAGTACTTC
.	TRBJ2-1	TRBV30	.	CAWSVSDSLNEQFF	TGTGCCTGGAGTGTATCCGACAGCCTGAATGAGCAGTTCTTC
TRBD2	TRBJ2-1	TRBV4-2	.	CASSRGLAGSYNEQFF	TGTGCCAGCAGCCGCGGTCTAGCGGGTTCCTACAATGAGCAGTTCTTC
.	TRBJ2-7	TRBV7-9	few	CASGPSYEQYF	TGTGCCAGCGGGCCTTCCTACGAGCAGTACTTC
.	TRBJ2-5	TRBV7-2	.	CASTLGGGYQETQYF	TGTGCCAGCACCCTGGGGGGAGGCTACCAAGAGACCCAGTACTTC
.	TRBJ2-1	TRBV18	.	CASSPQGNEQFF	TGTGCCAGCTCTCCTCAGGGTAATGAGCAGTTCTTC
.	TRBJ2-7	TRBV30	.	CAWSLRRGGTYEQYF	TGTGCCTGGAGCCTTCGTCGGGGAGGCACCTACGAGCAGTACTTC
.	TRBJ1-5	TRBV30	few	CAWSEYREQPQHF	TGTGCCTGGAGTGAATACAGGGAACAGCCCCAGCATTTT
.	TRBJ2-7	TRBV10-3	.	CAISERGGSYEQYF	TGTGCCATCAGTGAGAGGGGGGGCTCCTACGAGCAGTACTTC
.	TRBJ1-4	TRBV14	.	CASSQVGEKLFF	TGTGCCAGCAGCCAGGTCGGGGAAAAACTGTTTTTT
.	TRBJ2-3	TRBV28	.	CASSFEPGVGDTQYF	TGTGCCAGCAGTTTTGAGCCGGGAGTGGGAGATACGCAGTATTTT
TRBD1	TRBJ1-1	TRBV7-2	.	CASSGMDRVVGAFF	TGTGCCAGCAGCGGAATGGACAGGGTGGTCGGAGCTTTCTTT
.	TRBJ2-1	TRBV7-9	few	CASSLGGSYEQFF	TGTGCCAGCAGCTTAGGAGGGAGCTATGAGCAGTTCTTC
.	TRBJ2-1	TRBV6-5	.	CASSKSRSGEQFF	TGTGCCAGCAGCAAGAGCCGAAGCGGGGAGCAGTTCTTC
TRBD2	TRBJ2-1	TRBV9	.	CASSPQTSGTRNEQFF	TGTGCCAGCAGCCCCCAGACTAGCGGGACTCGCAATGAGCAGTTCTTC